Listed below are T cell receptor beta chains from one sample, sequenced in a study of persistence of HIV-infected CD4 T cells. Their target antigens are unknown. Using immunoSEQ multiplex PCR, the repertoire was profiled, and TCRdb retains in-frame clones only, with some absent. The sample contains tens of thousands of clones, 88% of which appear only once. Sequencing used CD4+ T cells sorted from PBMCs after approximately 20-hour stimulation, obtained from a patient who received antiretroviral therapy. Receptor source: an adult woman with HIV who was CMV-seropositive. The CDR3 runs from the conserved cysteine through the conserved F or W. Each record gives: CDR3 DNA, CDR3 protein, V gene, clone size, D gene, J gene, CDR3 length. The D gene is left open where the match is weak. Clone sizes are given selectively: once, few, many, or a class where the clone is expanded.

TGTGCCAGCAGCCGACAGGCAAATAATTCACCCCTCCACTTT | CASSRQANNSPLHF | TRBV7-8 | once | - | TRBJ1-6 | 14
TGTGCCAGCAGTCATTCTAATTCACCCCTCCACTTT | CASSHSNSPLHF | TRBV7-3 | - | - | TRBJ1-6 | 12
TGTGCCAGCAGACGGACAGGGGGAGGTCAGCCCCAGCATTTT | CASRRTGGGQPQHF | TRBV6-5 | - | TRBD1 | TRBJ1-5 | 14
TGTGCCAGCTCACCAGGCGCAGTCAACACTGAAGCTTTCTTT | CASSPGAVNTEAFF | TRBV18 | once | - | TRBJ1-1 | 14
TGTGCCAGCAGCTGGATTGGGACAGGGAAGAACACAGATACGCAGTATTTT | CASSWIGTGKNTDTQYF | TRBV5-5 | - | TRBD1 | TRBJ2-3 | 17
TGTGCCAGTATGGGCCTAGCGGGGACCTACACCGGGGAGCTGTTTTTT | CASMGLAGTYTGELFF | TRBV19 | - | TRBD2 | TRBJ2-2 | 16
TGTGCCAGCAGACGGGCAGAGAAGTCGGCTTTCTTT | CASRRAEKSAFF | TRBV6-6 | - | - | TRBJ1-1 | 12
TGTGCCAGCATCCGAGTTGGGGGACATTCACCCCTCCACTTT | CASIRVGGHSPLHF | TRBV2 | - | - | TRBJ1-6 | 14
TGCGCCAGCAGACCGGACAGCTTCACAGATACGCAGTATTTT | CASRPDSFTDTQYF | TRBV5-1 | - | - | TRBJ2-3 | 14
TGTGCCACCAGTGATGCCCGAATGGACCAGACAAGGTATTCAGGCTCCTACAATGAGCAGTTCTTC | CATSDARMDQTRYSGSYNEQFF | TRBV24-1 | - | - | TRBJ2-1 | 22
TGTGCTAGTGGTTCGATAGGGACAGGGTGGACAGATACGCAGTATTTT | CASGSIGTGWTDTQYF | TRBV12-5 | - | TRBD1 | TRBJ2-3 | 16
TGTGCCAGCAGCTATAGCGGGGGCACAGATACGCAGTATTTT | CASSYSGGTDTQYF | TRBV3-1/TRBV3-2 | - | TRBD2 | TRBJ2-3 | 14
TGTGCCAGCAGCCAAGGTCGAAATCAGCCCCAGCATTTT | CASSQGRNQPQHF | TRBV14 | - | - | TRBJ1-5 | 13
TGTGCCAGCAGAGGAGAAGGGACTCAGCCCCAGCATTTT | CASRGEGTQPQHF | TRBV12-3/TRBV12-4 | - | - | TRBJ1-5 | 13
TGTGCCAGCAGCGTAGGGACAGGTGATAATTCACCCCTCCACTTT | CASSVGTGDNSPLHF | TRBV9 | few | TRBD1 | TRBJ1-6 | 15
TGTGCCAGCAGACCTGTTTTGGGGGTAAACACTGAAGCTTTCTTT | CASRPVLGVNTEAFF | TRBV7-6 | - | - | TRBJ1-1 | 15
TGCGCCAGCAGCCAGCCGGGACAGCTGAACACTGAAGCTTTCTTT | CASSQPGQLNTEAFF | TRBV4-1 | - | TRBD1 | TRBJ1-1 | 15
TGTGCCAGTAGTATTCTAGGGGCGGGGGGATTCAATGAGCAGTTCTTC | CASSILGAGGFNEQFF | TRBV19 | - | TRBD2 | TRBJ2-1 | 16
TGTGCCAGTAGTAGGGGAGGCACAGGGGGCAGGATAGATACGCAGTATTTT | CASSRGGTGGRIDTQYF | TRBV19 | - | TRBD1 | TRBJ2-3 | 17
TGTGCCAGCAGCTCTGGGCTGAACACTGAAGCTTTCTTT | CASSSGLNTEAFF | TRBV7-3 | once | - | TRBJ1-1 | 13
TGCGCCAGCAGCTTGGTAGTTAGTAGGACAGATACGCAGTATTTT | CASSLVVSRTDTQYF | TRBV5-1 | - | - | TRBJ2-3 | 15
TGTGCCAGCAGTTACTCTCGGGGGGCCGCGACCGGGGAGCTGTTTTTT | CASSYSRGAATGELFF | TRBV6-5 | - | - | TRBJ2-2 | 16
TGTGCCAGTAGTATACAGGCTAGCTATGGCTACACCTTC | CASSIQASYGYTF | TRBV19 | - | - | TRBJ1-2 | 13
TGTGCCAGCACCCAAGGGGGGAACACTGAAGCTTTCTTT | CASTQGGNTEAFF | TRBV2 | few | - | TRBJ1-1 | 13
TGTGCCATCGGGACAGGGGACTCCTACGAGCAGTACTTC | CAIGTGDSYEQYF | TRBV10-3 | - | TRBD1 | TRBJ2-7 | 13
TGTGCCTGGAGTGTACAGTGGGCGCGGGGCTACACCTTC | CAWSVQWARGYTF | TRBV30 | - | - | TRBJ1-2 | 13
TGTGCCAGCAGCCGGACTAGCGGGGGGGCCGCGGGTACGCAGTATTTT | CASSRTSGGAAGTQYF | TRBV2 | - | TRBD2 | TRBJ2-3 | 16
TGTGCCAGCAGCCATCCTACAGGGCCCACTGAAGCTTTCTTT | CASSHPTGPTEAFF | TRBV3-1/TRBV3-2 | - | - | TRBJ1-1 | 14
TGTGCCAGCAGCCCTGATGCAGCCACCCTCAATCAGCCCCAGCATTTT | CASSPDAATLNQPQHF | TRBV7-6 | - | - | TRBJ1-5 | 16
TGCGCCAGCAGCTTGCAGGGGGCATCCCAAGAGACCCAGTACTTC | CASSLQGASQETQYF | TRBV5-1 | once | TRBD1 | TRBJ2-5 | 15
TGTGCCAAAACGACTGGCTACGAGCAGTACTTC | CAKTTGYEQYF | TRBV2 | - | - | TRBJ2-7 | 11